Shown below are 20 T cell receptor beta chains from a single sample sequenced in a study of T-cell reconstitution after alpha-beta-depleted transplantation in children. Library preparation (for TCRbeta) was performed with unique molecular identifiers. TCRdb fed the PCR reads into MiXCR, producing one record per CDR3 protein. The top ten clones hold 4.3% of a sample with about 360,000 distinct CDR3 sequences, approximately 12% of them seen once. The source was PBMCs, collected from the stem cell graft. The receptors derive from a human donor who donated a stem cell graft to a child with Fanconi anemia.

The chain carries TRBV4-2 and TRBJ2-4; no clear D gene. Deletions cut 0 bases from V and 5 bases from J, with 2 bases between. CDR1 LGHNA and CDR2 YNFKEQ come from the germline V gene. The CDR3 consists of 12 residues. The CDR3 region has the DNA TGTGCCAGCAGCCAAGAAGAAAACATTCAGTACTTC. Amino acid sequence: CASSQEENIQYF.

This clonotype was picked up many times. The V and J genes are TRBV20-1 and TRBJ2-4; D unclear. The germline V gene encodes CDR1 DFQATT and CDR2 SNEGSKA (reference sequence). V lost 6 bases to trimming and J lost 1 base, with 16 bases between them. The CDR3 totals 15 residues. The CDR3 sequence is CSAPPGSPAKNIQYF. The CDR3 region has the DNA TGCAGTGCACCTCCGGGCTCCCCTGCCAAAAACATTCAGTACTTC.

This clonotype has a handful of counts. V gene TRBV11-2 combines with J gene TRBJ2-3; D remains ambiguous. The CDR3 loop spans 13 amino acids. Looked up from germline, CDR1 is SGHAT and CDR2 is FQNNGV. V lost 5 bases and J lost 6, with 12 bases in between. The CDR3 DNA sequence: TGTGCCAGCAGCCCTCCCGCTATTGATACGCAGTATTTT. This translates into CASSPPAIDTQYF.

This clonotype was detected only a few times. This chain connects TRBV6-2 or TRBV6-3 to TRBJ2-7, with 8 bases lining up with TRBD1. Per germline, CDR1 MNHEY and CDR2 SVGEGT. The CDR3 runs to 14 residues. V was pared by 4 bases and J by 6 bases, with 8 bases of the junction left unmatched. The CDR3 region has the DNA TGTGCCAGCAGTTTAAGTTCGGGACAGGTCGAGCAGTACGTC. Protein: CASSLSSGQVEQYV.

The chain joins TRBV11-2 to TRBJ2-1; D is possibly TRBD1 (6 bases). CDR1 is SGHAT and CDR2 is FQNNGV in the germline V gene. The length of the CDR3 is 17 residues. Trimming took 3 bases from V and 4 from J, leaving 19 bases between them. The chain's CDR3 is CASSFSVGAGIYNEQFF. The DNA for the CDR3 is TGTGCCAGCAGCTTTTCCGTGGGGGCCGGGATATACAATGAGCAGTTCTTC.

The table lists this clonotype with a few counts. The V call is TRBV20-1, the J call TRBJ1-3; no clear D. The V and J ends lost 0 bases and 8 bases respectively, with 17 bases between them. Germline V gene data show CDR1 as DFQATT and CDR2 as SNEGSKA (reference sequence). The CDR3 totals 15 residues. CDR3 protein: CSARDRRIAGDTIYF. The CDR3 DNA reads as TGCAGTGCTAGAGATAGGAGGATCGCAGGAGACACCATATATTTT.

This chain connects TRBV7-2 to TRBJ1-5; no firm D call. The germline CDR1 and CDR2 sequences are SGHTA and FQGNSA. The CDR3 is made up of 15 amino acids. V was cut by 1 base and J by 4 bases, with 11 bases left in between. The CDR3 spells CASSLDPGRNQPQHF. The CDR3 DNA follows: TGTGCCAGCAGCTTAGACCCAGGAAGGAATCAGCCCCAGCATTTT.

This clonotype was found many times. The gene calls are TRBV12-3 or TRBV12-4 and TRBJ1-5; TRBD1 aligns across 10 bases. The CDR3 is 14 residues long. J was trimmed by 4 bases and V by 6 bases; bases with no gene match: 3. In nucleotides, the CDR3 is TGTGCCAGCAGCCGACAGGGGGCTAATCAGCCCCAGCATTTT. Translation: CASSRQGANQPQHF.

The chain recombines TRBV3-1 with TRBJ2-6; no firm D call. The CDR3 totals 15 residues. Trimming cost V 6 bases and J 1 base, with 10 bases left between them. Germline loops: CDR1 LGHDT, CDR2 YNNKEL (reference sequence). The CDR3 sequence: CASRATASGANVLTF. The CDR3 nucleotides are TGTGCCAGCAGGGCCACAGCGTCTGGGGCCAACGTCCTGACTTTC.

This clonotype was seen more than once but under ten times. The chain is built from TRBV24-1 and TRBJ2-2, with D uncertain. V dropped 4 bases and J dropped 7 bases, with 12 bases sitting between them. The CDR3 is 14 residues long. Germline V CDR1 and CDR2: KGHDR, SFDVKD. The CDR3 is CATSDSQPIGELFF. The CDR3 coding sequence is TGTGCCACCAGTGACAGCCAGCCGATCGGGGAGCTGTTTTTT.

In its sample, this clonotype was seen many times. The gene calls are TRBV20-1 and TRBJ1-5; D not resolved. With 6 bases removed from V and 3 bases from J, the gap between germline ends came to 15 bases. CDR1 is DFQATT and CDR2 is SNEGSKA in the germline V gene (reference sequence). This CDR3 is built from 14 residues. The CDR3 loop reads CSAPRRGNNQPQHF. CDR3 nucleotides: TGCAGTGCCCCACGTAGAGGAAACAATCAGCCCCAGCATTTT.

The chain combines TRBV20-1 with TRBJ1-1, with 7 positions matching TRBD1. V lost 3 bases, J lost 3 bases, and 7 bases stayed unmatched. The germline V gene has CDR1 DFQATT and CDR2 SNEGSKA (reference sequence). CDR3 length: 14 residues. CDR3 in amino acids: CSASPLQGDTEAFF. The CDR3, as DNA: TGCAGTGCTAGCCCCCTTCAGGGGGACACTGAAGCTTTCTTT.

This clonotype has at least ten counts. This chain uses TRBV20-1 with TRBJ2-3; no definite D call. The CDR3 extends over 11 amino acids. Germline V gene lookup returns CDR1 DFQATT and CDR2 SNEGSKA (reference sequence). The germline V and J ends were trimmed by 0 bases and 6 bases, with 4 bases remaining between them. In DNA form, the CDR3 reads TGCAGTGCTAGAGAGAGGGATACGCAGTATTTT. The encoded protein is CSARERDTQYF.

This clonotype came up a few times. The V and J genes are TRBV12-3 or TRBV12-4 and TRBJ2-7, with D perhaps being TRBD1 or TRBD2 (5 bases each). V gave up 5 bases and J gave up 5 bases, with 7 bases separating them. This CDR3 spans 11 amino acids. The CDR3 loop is CASSEGNEQYF. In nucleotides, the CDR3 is TGTGCCAGCAGTGAGGGGAACGAGCAGTACTTC.

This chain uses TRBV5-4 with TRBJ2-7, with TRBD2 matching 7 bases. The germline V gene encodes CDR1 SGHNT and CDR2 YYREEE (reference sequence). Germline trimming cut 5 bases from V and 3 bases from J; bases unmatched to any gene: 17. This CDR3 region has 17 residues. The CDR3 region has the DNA TGTGCCAGCAGGGCTTGGGGTTCGGGGACGGGGGGCTACGAGCAGTACTTC. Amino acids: CASRAWGSGTGGYEQYF.

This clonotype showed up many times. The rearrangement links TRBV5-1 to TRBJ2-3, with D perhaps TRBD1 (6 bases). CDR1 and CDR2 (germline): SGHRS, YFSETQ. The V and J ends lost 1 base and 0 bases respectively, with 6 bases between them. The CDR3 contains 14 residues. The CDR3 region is CASSLTGSTDTQYF. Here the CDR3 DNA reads TGCGCCAGCAGCTTGACAGGGAGCACAGATACGCAGTATTTT.

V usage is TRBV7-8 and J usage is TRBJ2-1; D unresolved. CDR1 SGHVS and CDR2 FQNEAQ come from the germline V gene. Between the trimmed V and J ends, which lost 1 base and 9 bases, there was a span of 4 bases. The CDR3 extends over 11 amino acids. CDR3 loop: CASSLDFEQFF. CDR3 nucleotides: TGTGCCAGCAGCTTAGACTTTGAGCAGTTCTTC.

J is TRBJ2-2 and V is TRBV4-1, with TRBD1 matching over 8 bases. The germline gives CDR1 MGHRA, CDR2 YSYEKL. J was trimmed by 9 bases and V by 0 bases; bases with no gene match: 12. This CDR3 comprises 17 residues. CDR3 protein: CASSQERGRGHIRELFF. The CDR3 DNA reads TGCGCCAGCAGCCAAGAGCGAGGCAGGGGGCACATCAGGGAGCTGTTTTTT.

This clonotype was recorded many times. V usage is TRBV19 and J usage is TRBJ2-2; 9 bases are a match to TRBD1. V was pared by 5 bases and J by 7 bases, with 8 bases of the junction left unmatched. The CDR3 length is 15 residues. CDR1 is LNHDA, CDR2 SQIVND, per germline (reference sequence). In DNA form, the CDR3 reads TGTGCCAGTAGTGCGTGGGACAGGGTGAACGGGGAGCTGTTTTTT. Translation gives CASSAWDRVNGELFF.

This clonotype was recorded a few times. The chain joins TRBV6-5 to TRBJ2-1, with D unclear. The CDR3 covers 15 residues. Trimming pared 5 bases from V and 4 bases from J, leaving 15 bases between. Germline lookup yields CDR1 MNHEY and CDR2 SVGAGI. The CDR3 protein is CASSDTVLRYNEQFF. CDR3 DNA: TGTGCCAGCAGTGACACGGTACTCAGGTACAATGAGCAGTTCTTC.